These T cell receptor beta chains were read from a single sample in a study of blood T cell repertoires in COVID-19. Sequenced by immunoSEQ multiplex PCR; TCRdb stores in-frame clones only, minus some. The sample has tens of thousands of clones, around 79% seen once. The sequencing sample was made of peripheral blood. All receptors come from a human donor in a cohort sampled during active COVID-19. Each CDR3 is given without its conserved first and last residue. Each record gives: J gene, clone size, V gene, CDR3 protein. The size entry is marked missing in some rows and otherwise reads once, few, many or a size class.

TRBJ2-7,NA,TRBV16,ASSQSDTGSSYEQY
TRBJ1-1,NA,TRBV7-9,ASSSGVGVNTEAF
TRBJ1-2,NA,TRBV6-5,ASNGGLYGYT
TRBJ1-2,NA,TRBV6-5,ASSYSAGQGAYGYT
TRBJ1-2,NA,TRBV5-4,ASSRDTYGYT
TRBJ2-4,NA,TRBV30,AWTEGLALAKNIQY
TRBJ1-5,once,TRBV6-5,ASSYRGQNQPQH
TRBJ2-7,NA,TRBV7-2,ASTLESTGSYEQY
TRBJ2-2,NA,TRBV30,AYRGGDTGELF
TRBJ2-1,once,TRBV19,ASSRPTGFVGLTYNEQF
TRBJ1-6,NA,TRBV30,AWSVQGEGSPLH
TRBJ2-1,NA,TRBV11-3,ASSLDFASGYNEQF
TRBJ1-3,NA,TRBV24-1,ATSGAGSGNTIY
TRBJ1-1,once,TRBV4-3,ASSQEVRGRMAF
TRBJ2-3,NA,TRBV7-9,ASSLVSGITDTQY
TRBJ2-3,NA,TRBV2,ASSSPTDPSTDTQY
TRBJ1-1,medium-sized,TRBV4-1,ASSQLQGDTEAF
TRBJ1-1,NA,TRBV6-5,ASSYSWQMNTEAF
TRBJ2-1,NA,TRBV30,AWKDINEQF
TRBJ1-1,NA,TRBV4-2,ASSQEAENTEAF
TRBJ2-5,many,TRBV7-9,ASSDWGPQETQY
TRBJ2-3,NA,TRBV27,ASSLGGSDTQY
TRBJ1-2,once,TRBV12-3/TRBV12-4,ASSYPGHYGYT
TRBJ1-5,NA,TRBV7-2,ASSNRGDQPQH